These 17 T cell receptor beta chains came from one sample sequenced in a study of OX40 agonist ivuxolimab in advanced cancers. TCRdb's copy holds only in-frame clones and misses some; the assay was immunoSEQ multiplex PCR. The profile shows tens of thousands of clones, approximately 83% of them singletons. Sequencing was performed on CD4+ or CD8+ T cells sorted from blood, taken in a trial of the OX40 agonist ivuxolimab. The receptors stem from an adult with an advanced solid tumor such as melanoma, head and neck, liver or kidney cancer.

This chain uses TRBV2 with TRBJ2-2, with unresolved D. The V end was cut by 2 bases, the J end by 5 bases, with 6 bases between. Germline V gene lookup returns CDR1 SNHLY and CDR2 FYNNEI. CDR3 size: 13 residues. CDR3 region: CASSELGTGELFF. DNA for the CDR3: TGTGCCAGCAGTGAACTCGGAACCGGGGAGCTGTTTTTT.

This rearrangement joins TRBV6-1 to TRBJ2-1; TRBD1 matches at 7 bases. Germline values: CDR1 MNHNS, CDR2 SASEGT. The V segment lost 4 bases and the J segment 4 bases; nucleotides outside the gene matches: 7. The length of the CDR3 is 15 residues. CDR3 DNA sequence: TGTGCCAGCAGTGTACGGGACAGATATTACAATGAGCAGTTCTTC. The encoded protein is CASSVRDRYYNEQFF.

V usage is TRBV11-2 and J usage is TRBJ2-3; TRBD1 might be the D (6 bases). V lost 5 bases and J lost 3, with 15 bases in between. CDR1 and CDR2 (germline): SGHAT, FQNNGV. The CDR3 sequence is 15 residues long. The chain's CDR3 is CASSLQGLGTDTQYF. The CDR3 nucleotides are TGTGCCAGCAGCCTACAGGGCTTGGGAACAGATACGCAGTATTTT.

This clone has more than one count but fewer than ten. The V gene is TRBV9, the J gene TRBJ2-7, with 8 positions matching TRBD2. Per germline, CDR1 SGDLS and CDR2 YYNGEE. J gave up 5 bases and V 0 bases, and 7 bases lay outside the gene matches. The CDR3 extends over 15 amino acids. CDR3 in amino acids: CASSVGVAGRNEQYF. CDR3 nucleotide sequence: TGTGCCAGCAGCGTAGGGGTAGCGGGAAGAAACGAGCAGTACTTC.

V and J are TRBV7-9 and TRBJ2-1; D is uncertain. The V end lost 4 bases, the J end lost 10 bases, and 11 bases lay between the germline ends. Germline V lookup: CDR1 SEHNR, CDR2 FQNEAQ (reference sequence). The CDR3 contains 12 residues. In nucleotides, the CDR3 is TGTGCCAGCAGCTCCGGCAGTGGGGAGCAGTTCTTC. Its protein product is CASSSGSGEQFF.

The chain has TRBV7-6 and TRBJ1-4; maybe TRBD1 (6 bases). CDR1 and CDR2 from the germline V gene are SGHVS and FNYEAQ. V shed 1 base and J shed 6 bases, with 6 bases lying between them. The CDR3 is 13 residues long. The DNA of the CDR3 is TGTGCCAGCAGCTTAGGACAGGATGAAAAACTGTTTTTT. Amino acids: CASSLGQDEKLFF.

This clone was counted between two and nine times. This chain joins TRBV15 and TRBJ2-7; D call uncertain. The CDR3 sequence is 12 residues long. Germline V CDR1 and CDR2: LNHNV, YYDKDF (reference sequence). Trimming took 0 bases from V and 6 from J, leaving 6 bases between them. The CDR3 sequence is CATSRELGEQYF. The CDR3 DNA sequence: TGTGCCACCAGCAGAGAGTTAGGCGAGCAGTACTTC.

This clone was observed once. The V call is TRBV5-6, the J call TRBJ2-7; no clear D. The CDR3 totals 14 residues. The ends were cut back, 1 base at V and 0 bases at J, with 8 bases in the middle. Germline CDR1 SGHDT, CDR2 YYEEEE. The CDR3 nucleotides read TGTGCCAGCAGCTTGTCAGGCAGCTCCTACGAGCAGTACTTC. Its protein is CASSLSGSSYEQYF. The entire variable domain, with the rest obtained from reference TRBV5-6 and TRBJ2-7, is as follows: DAGVTQSPTHLIKTRGQQVTLRCSPKSGHDTVSWYQQALGQGPQFIFQYYEEEERQRGNFPDRFSGHQFPNYSSELNVNALLLGDSALYLCASSLSGSSYEQYFGPGTRLTVT.

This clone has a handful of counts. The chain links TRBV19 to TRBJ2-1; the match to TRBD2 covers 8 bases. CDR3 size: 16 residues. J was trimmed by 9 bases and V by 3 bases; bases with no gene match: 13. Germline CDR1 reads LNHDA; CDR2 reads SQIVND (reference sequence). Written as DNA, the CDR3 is TGTGCCAGTAGTATGGTACCCCCGGTTCGGGGGGGTGAGCAGTTCTTC. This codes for CASSMVPPVRGGEQFF.

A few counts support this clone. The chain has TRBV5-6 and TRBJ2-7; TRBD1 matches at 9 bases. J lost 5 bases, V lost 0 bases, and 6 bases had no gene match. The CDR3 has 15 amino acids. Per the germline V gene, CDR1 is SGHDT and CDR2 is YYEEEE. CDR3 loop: CASSLGTGDRNEQYF. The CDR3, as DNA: TGTGCCAGCAGCTTGGGGACAGGGGATCGGAACGAGCAGTACTTC.

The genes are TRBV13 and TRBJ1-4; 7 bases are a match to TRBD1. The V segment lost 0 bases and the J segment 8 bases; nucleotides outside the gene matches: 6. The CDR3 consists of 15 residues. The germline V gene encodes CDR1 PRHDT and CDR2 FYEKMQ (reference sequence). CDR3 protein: CASSLGPGGLEKLFF. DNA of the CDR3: TGTGCCAGCAGCTTAGGCCCAGGGGGGTTGGAAAAACTGTTTTTT.

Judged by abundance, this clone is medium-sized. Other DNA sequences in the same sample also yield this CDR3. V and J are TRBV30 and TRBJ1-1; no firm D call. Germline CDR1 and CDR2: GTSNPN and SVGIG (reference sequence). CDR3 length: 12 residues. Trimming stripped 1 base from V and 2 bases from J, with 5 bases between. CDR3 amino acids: CAWSAGNTEAFF. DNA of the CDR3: TGTGCCTGGAGTGCCGGAAACACTGAAGCTTTCTTT.

The CDR3, as DNA: TGTGCCTGGAGTACGCTACCCCCCGAGCAGTTCTTC. Its protein is CAWSTLPPEQFF. The rearrangement joins TRBV30 to TRBJ2-1; no clear D. Looked up from germline, CDR1 is GTSNPN and CDR2 is SVGIG (reference sequence). CDR3 size: 12 residues. V lost 2 bases to trimming and J lost 10 bases, with 12 bases between them. Drawing the rest from reference TRBV30 and TRBJ2-1, the complete variable domain is SQTIHQWPATLVQPVGSPLSLECTVEGTSNPNLYWYRQAAGRGLQLLFYSVGIGQISSEVPQNLSASRPQDRQFILSSKKLLLSDSGFYLCAWSTLPPEQFFGPGTRLTVL.

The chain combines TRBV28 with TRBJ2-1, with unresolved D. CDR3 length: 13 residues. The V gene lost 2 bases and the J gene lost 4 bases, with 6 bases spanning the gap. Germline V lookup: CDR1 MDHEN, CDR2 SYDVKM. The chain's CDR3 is CASSLAVYNEQFF. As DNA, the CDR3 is TGTGCCAGCAGTTTAGCGGTATACAATGAGCAGTTCTTC.

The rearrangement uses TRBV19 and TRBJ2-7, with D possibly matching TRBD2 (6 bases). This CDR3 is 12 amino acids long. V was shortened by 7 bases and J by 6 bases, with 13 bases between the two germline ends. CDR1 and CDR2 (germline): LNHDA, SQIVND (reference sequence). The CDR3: CASTGDSLEQYF. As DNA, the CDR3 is TGTGCCAGTACGGGGGATTCCCTCGAGCAGTACTTC.

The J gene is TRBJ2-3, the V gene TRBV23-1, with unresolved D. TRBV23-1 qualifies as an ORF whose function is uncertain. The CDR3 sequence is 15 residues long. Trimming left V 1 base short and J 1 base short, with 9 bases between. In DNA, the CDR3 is TGCGCCAGCAGTCAATGGTGGGTACGCACAGATACGCAGTATTTT. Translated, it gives CASSQWWVRTDTQYF.

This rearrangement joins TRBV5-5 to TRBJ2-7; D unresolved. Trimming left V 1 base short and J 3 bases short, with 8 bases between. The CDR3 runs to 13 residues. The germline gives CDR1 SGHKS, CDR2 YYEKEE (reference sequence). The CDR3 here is CASSLWVGYEQYF. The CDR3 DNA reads TGTGCCAGCAGCTTGTGGGTTGGCTACGAGCAGTACTTC.